The rows below give T cell receptor beta chains drawn from one sample of a study of OX40 agonist ivuxolimab in advanced cancers. Some clones are missing from TCRdb's copy, which holds only in-frame ones; the method was immunoSEQ multiplex PCR. The table records 75,000 to 95,000 clones, about nine tenths of them present only once. The material was CD4+ or CD8+ T cells sorted from blood, obtained in a trial of the OX40 agonist ivuxolimab. The receptors derive from an adult with an advanced solid tumor such as melanoma, head and neck, liver or kidney cancer. Both conserved end residues are part of each CDR3.

v_gene,CDR3aa
TRBV29-1,CSARLGGEGYTF
TRBV11-3,CASSVRGSSYEQYF
TRBV18,CASASGTDEKLFF
TRBV7-8,CASIRGRAGSTDTQYF
TRBV27,CASSLLGGNTEAFF
TRBV7-2,CASSPGWSASYEQYF
TRBV7-9,CASSNSQPTSSYNEQFF
TRBV5-1,CASSSGSGIFIGELFF
TRBV5-1,CASSLFGLAGEYEQYF
TRBV7-8,CASSLVNPAYEQYF
TRBV9,CASTDPSGGNEQFF
TRBV19,CASSIPGTALTQETQYF
TRBV6-1,CASIKGSDGGNTIYF
TRBV25-1,CTSSDPGTENTGELFF
TRBV11-3,CASSPGLAGGPGDTQYF
TRBV7-6,CASSKGLIGEGYNEQFF
TRBV28,CATGTSDSDTQYF
TRBV5-4,CASSAPGNRFTDTQYF
TRBV27,CASARLPYEQYF
TRBV15,CATSGWTSGANTGELFF
TRBV27,CASGGTTANIQYF
TRBV6-5,CASSYSALADTGELFF
TRBV7-8,CASSDEREGLAGELFF
TRBV6-5,CASTANSHQPQHF
TRBV7-8,CASSIIRTGIVFYEQYF